One sample yielded the 6 T cell receptor beta chains listed below, sequenced in a study of T-cell memory formation after mild COVID-19. One entry per CDR3 protein results from TCRdb running MiXCR on the 5' RACE reads. The sample shows under 400,000 distinct CDR3 sequences, roughly 21% of them seen only once. Sequenced sample: PBMCs or a T cell subset sorted from them (not recorded which). The receptors were sampled from an adult woman who had mild COVID-19 (a few samples of this study predate the infection). Cell type and time point are not known.

The V call is TRBV18, the J call TRBJ1-2; D possibly corresponds to TRBD1 (6 bases). The germline V and J ends were trimmed by 3 bases and 4 bases, with 15 bases remaining between them. Germline V gene sequence: CDR1 KGHSH, CDR2 LQKENI. This CDR3 has 15 amino acids. In nucleotides, the CDR3 is TGTGCCAGCTCACCGGACCACAGGGCCGGCTATGGCTACACCTTC. This gives the protein CASSPDHRAGYGYTF.

The genes are TRBV24-1 and TRBJ1-2, with 8 bases fitting TRBD1. Germline values: CDR1 KGHDR, CDR2 SFDVKD. CDR3 length: 17 residues. Trimming took 1 base from V and 5 from J; bases not matched to a gene: 11. The CDR3 DNA follows: TGTGCCACCAGTGATTTTTTTGGGGCAGGGGGCAATTATGGCTACACCTTC. Its protein is CATSDFFGAGGNYGYTF.

The V gene is TRBV12-3 or TRBV12-4, the J gene TRBJ2-2; 9 nucleotides match TRBD1. There are 14 residues in the CDR3. Trimming took 10 bases from V and 0 from J; bases not matched to a gene: 3. The DNA for the CDR3 is TGTGCCACCGGGACAGGGACGAACACCGGGGAGCTGTTTTTT. Translated: CATGTGTNTGELFF.

This clonotype was counted between two and nine times. This CDR3 is CASSGQSYNEQFF. In DNA, the CDR3 is TGTGCCAGCAGCGGGCAGAGCTACAATGAGCAGTTCTTC. The J gene is TRBJ2-1, the V gene TRBV9; the D is unclear. The CDR3 spans 13 residues. Per the germline V gene, CDR1 is SGDLS and CDR2 is YYNGEE. V shed 3 bases and J shed 3 bases, with 7 bases lying between them.

This clonotype was counted between two and nine times. Here the CDR3 reads CASSYAEYYEQYF. The CDR3 DNA reads TGTGCCAGCAGTTACGCCGAGTACTACGAGCAGTACTTC. The chain joins TRBV6-5 to TRBJ2-7; D ambiguous. Germline V CDR1 and CDR2: MNHEY, SVGAGI. The CDR3 is 13 residues long. Trimming left V 2 bases short and J 3 bases short, with 8 bases between.

The chain links TRBV6-2 or TRBV6-3 to TRBJ2-3, with 8 nucleotides matching TRBD2. This CDR3 has 14 residues. The junction had 6 bases not matched to a gene; V was cut back by 6 bases and J by 4 bases. Germline V gene lookup returns CDR1 MNHEY and CDR2 SVGEGT. CDR3 in DNA: TGTGCCAGCAGCCCCGGACTAGCCTCAGATACGCAGTATTTT. This codes for CASSPGLASDTQYF.